The clone carrying this T cell receptor (beta chain) was seen a handful of times. The germline V gene encodes CDR1 DFQATT and CDR2 SNEGSKA (reference sequence). With 0 bases removed from V and 6 bases from J, the gap between germline ends came to 18 bases. The CDR3 loop spans 16 amino acids. TCRdb ran MiXCR on the RT-PCR reads and lists one entry per CDR3 protein. This table holds roughly 500,000 distinct CDR3 sequences, more than 15% found once. The sample originates from a study of response to subunit inactivated influenza vaccine. V gene TRBV20-1 combines with J gene TRBJ2-1, with a tentative D call TRBD2 (6 bases). This TCR derives from a man in his fifties or sixties who received an inactivated influenza vaccine. The sequencing here drew on CD4+ T cells sorted from PBMCs, taken about 24 months after vaccination. In nucleotides, the CDR3 is TGCAGTGCTAGAGATCAGGCGTTTTCGGGGGTCAATGAGCAGTTCTTC. Protein: CSARDQAFSGVNEQFF.